The entry below describes one TCR beta chain. Looked up from germline, CDR1 is SGHRS and CDR2 is YFSETQ. This CDR3 region has 14 residues. The V end lost 0 bases, the J end lost 0 bases, and 6 bases lay between the germline ends. The data derive from a study of control samples from healthy donors and cancer patients. Sequencing used immunoSEQ multiplex PCR; TCRdb keeps in-frame clones, though not all of them. Here the sample spans 90,000 to 110,000 clones, about 89% being singletons. The chain combines TRBV5-1 with TRBJ1-1; no clear D gene. The sequence was collected from a woman aged 45-65 years in good health. The source material was blood. CDR3 coding DNA: TGCGCCAGCAGCTTGGGGGGAATGAACACTGAAGCTTTCTTT. Protein product: CASSLGGMNTEAFF.